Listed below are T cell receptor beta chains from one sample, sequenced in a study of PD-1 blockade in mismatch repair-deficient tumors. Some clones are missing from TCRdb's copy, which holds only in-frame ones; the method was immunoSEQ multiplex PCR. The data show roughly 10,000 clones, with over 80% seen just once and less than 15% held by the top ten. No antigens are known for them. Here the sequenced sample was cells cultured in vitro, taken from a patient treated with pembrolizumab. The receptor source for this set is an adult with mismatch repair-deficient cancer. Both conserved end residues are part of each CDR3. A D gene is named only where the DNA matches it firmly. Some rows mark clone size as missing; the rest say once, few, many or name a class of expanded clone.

cdr3_nt: TGTGCCAGCAGCCTTGGGCCCACAGATACGCAGTATTTT; cdr3_aa: CASSLGPTDTQYF; j_call: TRBJ2-3; cdr3_length: 13; v_call: TRBV7-2; d_call: -; clone_size: -
cdr3_nt: TGTGCCAGCAGCTTAAGCCGGGGCGGACAGCCCCAGCATTTT; cdr3_aa: CASSLSRGGQPQHF; j_call: TRBJ1-5; cdr3_length: 14; v_call: TRBV13; d_call: -; clone_size: -
cdr3_nt: TGCGCCAGCAGTGAACGGCAGGGGGCGAACTACGAGCAGTACTTC; cdr3_aa: CASSERQGANYEQYF; j_call: TRBJ2-7; cdr3_length: 15; v_call: TRBV5-1; d_call: TRBD1; clone_size: -
cdr3_nt: TGTGCCAGCAGTCTCCACGGCCGGCAGTTCTTC; cdr3_aa: CASSLHGRQFF; j_call: TRBJ2-1; cdr3_length: 11; v_call: TRBV6-6; d_call: -; clone_size: once
cdr3_nt: TGTGCCAGCAGCTTAGGGGGGCTCACTGAAGCTTTCTTT; cdr3_aa: CASSLGGLTEAFF; j_call: TRBJ1-1; cdr3_length: 13; v_call: TRBV11-2; d_call: -; clone_size: -
cdr3_nt: TGTGCCAGCAGTCCACAGGGGGCGGGCATTCAGTACTTC; cdr3_aa: CASSPQGAGIQYF; j_call: TRBJ2-4; cdr3_length: 13; v_call: TRBV6-5; d_call: TRBD1; clone_size: few
cdr3_nt: TGTGCCTGGGGCGGGAGACTCGCAGATACGCAGTATTTT; cdr3_aa: CAWGGRLADTQYF; j_call: TRBJ2-3; cdr3_length: 13; v_call: TRBV30; d_call: TRBD2; clone_size: -
cdr3_nt: TGTGCCAGCAGTCCGGGACACTACTTC; cdr3_aa: CASSPGHYF; j_call: TRBJ2-7; cdr3_length: 9; v_call: TRBV2; d_call: -; clone_size: -
cdr3_nt: TGTGCCAGCAGACGGGGGTTGCTGCAGTATTTT; cdr3_aa: CASRRGLLQYF; j_call: TRBJ2-3; cdr3_length: 11; v_call: TRBV25-1; d_call: -; clone_size: -
cdr3_nt: TGTGCCAGCACTTTGACAGGAGCTAACTATGGCTACACCTTC; cdr3_aa: CASTLTGANYGYTF; j_call: TRBJ1-2; cdr3_length: 14; v_call: TRBV28; d_call: -; clone_size: -